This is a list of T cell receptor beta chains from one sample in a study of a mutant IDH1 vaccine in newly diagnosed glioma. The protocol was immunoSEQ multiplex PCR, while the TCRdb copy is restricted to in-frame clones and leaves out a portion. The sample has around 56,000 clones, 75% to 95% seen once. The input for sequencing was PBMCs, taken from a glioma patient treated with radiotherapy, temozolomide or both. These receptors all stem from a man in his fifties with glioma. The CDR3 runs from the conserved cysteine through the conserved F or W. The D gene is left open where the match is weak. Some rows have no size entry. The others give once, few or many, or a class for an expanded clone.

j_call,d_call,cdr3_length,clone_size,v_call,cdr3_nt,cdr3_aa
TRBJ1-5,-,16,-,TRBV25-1,TGTGCCAGCAGTGACCACACCTCTTATAGCAATCAGCCCCAGCATTTT,CASSDHTSYSNQPQHF
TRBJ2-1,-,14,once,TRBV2,TGTGCCAGCAGCGCCCGCCGGTCTGACAATGAGCAGTTCTTC,CASSARRSDNEQFF
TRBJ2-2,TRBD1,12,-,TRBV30,TGTGCCTGGAGCCGAGACAGGGGGCCACTGTTTTTT,CAWSRDRGPLFF
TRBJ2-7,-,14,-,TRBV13,TGTGCCAGCAGCTCAACAAGGAGCTCCTACGAGCAGTACTTC,CASSSTRSSYEQYF
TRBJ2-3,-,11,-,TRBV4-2,TGTGCCAGCAGCCAAGAGGCCAGGCAGTATTTT,CASSQEARQYF
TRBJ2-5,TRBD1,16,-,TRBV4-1,TGCGCCAGCAGCCAAGATCCCGGACAGGCTGCTGGGACCCAGTACTTC,CASSQDPGQAAGTQYF
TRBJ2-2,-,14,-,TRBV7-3,TGTGCCAGCAGCTTATCGCAGTTATCCGGGGAGCTGTTTTTT,CASSLSQLSGELFF
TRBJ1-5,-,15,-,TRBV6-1,TGTGCCAGCAGTGGGGGGGCGGGGTTCTATCAGCCCCAGCATTTT,CASSGGAGFYQPQHF
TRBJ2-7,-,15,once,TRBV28,TGTGCCAGCAGTTTTCGGGGACCGGCGTCCTACGAGCAGTACTTC,CASSFRGPASYEQYF
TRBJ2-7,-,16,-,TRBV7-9,TGTGCCAGCAGCTTAGCCCTAGACAGGCCTCTTGGCGAGCAGTACTTC,CASSLALDRPLGEQYF
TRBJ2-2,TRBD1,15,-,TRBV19,TGTGCCAGTAGTCTAGGACAGGCGAACACCGGGGAGCTGTTTTTT,CASSLGQANTGELFF
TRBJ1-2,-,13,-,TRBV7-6,TGTGCCAGCAGCTCCAGTAGCTTCTATGGCTACACCTTC,CASSSSSFYGYTF
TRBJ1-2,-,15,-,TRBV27,TGTGCCAGCAGTTTATCGGAGGGGGGAGTTGGTGGCTACACCTTC,CASSLSEGGVGGYTF
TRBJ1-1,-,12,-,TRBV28,TGTGCCAGCAGTTTTGGGGCCAGGAGGGCTTTCTTT,CASSFGARRAFF
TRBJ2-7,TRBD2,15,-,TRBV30,TGTGCCTGGCGGAGACTAGCGGGAGTATTCCACGAGCAGTACTTC,CAWRRLAGVFHEQYF
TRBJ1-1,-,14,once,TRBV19,TGTGCCAGTAGTCTAACCCCAGGGGTTACTGAAGCTTTCTTT,CASSLTPGVTEAFF
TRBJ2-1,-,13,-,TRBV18,TGTGCCAGCTCACCCGATCGCGGCAATGAGCAGTTCTTC,CASSPDRGNEQFF
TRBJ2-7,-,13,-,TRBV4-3,TGCGCCAGCAGCCAAGACCGGGTTTCAGGGCAGTACTTC,CASSQDRVSGQYF
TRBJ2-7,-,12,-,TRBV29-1,TGCAGCGTCGCGCGTAGTCAGGGCGAGCAGTACTTC,CSVARSQGEQYF
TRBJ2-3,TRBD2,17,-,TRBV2,TGTGCCAGCAGTGGATTTCTAACTAGCGACAGCACAGATACGCAGTATTTT,CASSGFLTSDSTDTQYF
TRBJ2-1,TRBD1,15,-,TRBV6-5,TGTGCCAGCAGACTAGACAGGGATAGTGGCAATGAGCAGTTCTTC,CASRLDRDSGNEQFF
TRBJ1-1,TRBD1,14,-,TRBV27,TGTGCCAGCAGTTTATCCAGAGGGGGCCGGAAAGCTTTCTTT,CASSLSRGGRKAFF
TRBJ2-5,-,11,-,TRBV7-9,TGTGCCAGCACCGAAGGGGAGACCCAGTACTTC,CASTEGETQYF
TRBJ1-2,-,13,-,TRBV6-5,TGTGCCAGCAGGCTGGCGTATCAACGTGGCTACACCTTC,CASRLAYQRGYTF
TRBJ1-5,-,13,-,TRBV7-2,TGTGCCAGCTCAATACCAGGGAATCAGCCCCAGCATTTT,CASSIPGNQPQHF
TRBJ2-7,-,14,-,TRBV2,TGTGCCAGCGGAGACTATCCGGTCTCCTACGAGCAGTACTTC,CASGDYPVSYEQYF
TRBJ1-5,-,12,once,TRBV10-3,TGTGCCATCGCGGGTCCCAATCAGCCCCAGCATTTT,CAIAGPNQPQHF
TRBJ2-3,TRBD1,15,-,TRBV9,TGTGCCAGCAGCTTTCGACAGGGAACCACAGATACGCAGTATTTT,CASSFRQGTTDTQYF
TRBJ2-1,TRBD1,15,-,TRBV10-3,TGTGCCATCAGGACTGGGACAGGGGCATACAATGAGCAGTTCTTC,CAIRTGTGAYNEQFF
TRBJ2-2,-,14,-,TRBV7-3,TGTGCCAGCAGCTCCAATCAGGTTTTTGGGGAGCTGTTTTTT,CASSSNQVFGELFF
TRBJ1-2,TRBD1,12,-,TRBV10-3,TGTGCCATCAGTGAGTCAGGGGGCGGCTACACCTTC,CAISESGGGYTF
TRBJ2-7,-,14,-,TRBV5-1,TGCGCCAGCAGCTTGGGACGGTCAACCTACGAGCAGTACTTC,CASSLGRSTYEQYF
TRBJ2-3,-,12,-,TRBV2,TGTGCCAGCAGTGACCACACAGATACGCAGTATTTT,CASSDHTDTQYF
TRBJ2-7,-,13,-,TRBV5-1,TGCGCCAGCACCCCCCCGAGCTCCTACGAGCAGTACTTC,CASTPPSSYEQYF
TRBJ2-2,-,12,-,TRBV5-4,TGTGCCATCCCGACGGGCCCCGGGGAGCTGTTTTTT,CAIPTGPGELFF
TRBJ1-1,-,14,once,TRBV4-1,TGCGCCAGCAGCCAACCCCAAATGAACACTGAAGCTTTCTTT,CASSQPQMNTEAFF
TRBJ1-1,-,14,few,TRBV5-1,TGCGCCAGCAGCGCCGACGGAGGGAACACTGAAGCTTTCTTT,CASSADGGNTEAFF
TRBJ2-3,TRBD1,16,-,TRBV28,TGTGCCAGCAGCACTCCCGGACAGGGGAGGCCAGATACGCAGTATTTT,CASSTPGQGRPDTQYF
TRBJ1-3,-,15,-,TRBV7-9,TGTGCCAGCAGCTTATTAGTGTCCAACCCTTGGGCCATATATTTT,CASSLLVSNPWAIYF
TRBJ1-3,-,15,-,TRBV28,TGTGCCAGCAGTACCTCGACAGGCTCTGGAAACACCATATATTTT,CASSTSTGSGNTIYF
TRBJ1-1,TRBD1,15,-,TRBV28,TGTGCCAGCATCCCCAGGACAGGGGGCCCCACTGAAGCTTTCTTT,CASIPRTGGPTEAFF
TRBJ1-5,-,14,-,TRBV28,TGTGCCAGCAGTTCAAGGGGAGGCAATCAGCCCCAGCATTTT,CASSSRGGNQPQHF
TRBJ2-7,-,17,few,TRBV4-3,TGCGCCAGCAGCCAAGTTCTGGGTCTACAGGGTGACTACGAGCAGTACTTC,CASSQVLGLQGDYEQYF
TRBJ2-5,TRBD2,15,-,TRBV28,TGTGCCAGCAGCCGAGGACTAGCGTCAAAAGAGACCCAGTACTTC,CASSRGLASKETQYF
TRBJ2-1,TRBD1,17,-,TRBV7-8,TGTGCCAGCAGCTTAAGGACAGGCCTGGGGACCTACAATGAGCAGTTCTTC,CASSLRTGLGTYNEQFF
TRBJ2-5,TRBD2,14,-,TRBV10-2,TGCGCCAGCAGTCTCGGGGGGGCCCCAGAGACCCAGTACTTC,CASSLGGAPETQYF
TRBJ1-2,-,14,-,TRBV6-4,TGTGCCAGCAGTGCGTCCCCCGGTAACTATGGCTACACCTTC,CASSASPGNYGYTF
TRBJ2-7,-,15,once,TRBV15,TGTGCCACCAGCAGAGATTTGGGGGGGCGTAACGAGCAGTACTTC,CATSRDLGGRNEQYF
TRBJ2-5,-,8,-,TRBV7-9,TGTGCCAGCAGCCCGCTGTACTTC,CASSPLYF
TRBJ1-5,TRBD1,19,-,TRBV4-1,TGCGCCAGCAGCCAAGACGACTACAGGGGAGGGGGGCACAATCAGCCCCAGCATTTT,CASSQDDYRGGGHNQPQHF
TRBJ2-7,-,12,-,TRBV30,TGTGCCTGGAGTGGAGGAACCTACGAGCAGTACTTC,CAWSGGTYEQYF
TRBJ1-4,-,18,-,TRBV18,TGTGCCAGCTCACCACGTTACTCTGGACAGCTTTCTAATGAAAAACTGTTTTTT,CASSPRYSGQLSNEKLFF
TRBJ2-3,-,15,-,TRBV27,TGTGCCAGCAGTTTGCGGACAGCCAGCACAGATACGCAGTATTTT,CASSLRTASTDTQYF
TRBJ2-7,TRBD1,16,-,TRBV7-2,TGTGCCAGCAGCTCCCGTGGACAGGGGGCTCTCTACGAGCAGTACTTC,CASSSRGQGALYEQYF
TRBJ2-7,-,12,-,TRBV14,TGTGCCAGCAGCCAAGGCCCGGGCGAGCAGTACTTC,CASSQGPGEQYF